Each of the 27 T cell receptor beta chains below was sequenced from the same sample in a study of blood T cells in healthy people across ages. A J-beta primer mix and a sample-barcoded 5' primer were used in a second PCR of about 6 to 12 cycles. One entry per CDR3 protein results from TCRdb running MiXCR on the 5' RACE reads. The sample consists of more than 700,000 distinct CDR3 sequences, 53% of them appearing once. The sequenced material came from blood. The receptors were sampled from a man older than 75 in good health.

This sequence joins TRBV3-1 and TRBJ2-1; D not certain. The V and J ends lost 0 bases and 3 bases respectively, with 12 bases between them. Germline V gene data show CDR1 as LGHDT and CDR2 as YNNKEL (reference sequence). This CDR3 has 16 residues. CDR3 loop: CASSQDPRLGYNEQFF. In DNA form, the CDR3 reads TGTGCCAGCAGCCAAGATCCCAGGCTGGGCTACAATGAGCAGTTCTTC.

The chain couples TRBV27 to TRBJ2-3; D tentatively fits TRBD1 or TRBD2 (5 bases each). Germline-derived CDR1 and CDR2 are MNHEY and SMNVEV (reference sequence). The CDR3 length is 15 residues. The V end lost 6 bases, the J end lost 6 bases, and 19 bases lay between the germline ends. The CDR3 protein is CASSPEGSRSDTQYF. The CDR3 DNA sequence: TGTGCCAGCAGCCCCGAGGGGTCCCGGTCGGATACGCAGTATTTT.

This chain connects TRBV20-1 to TRBJ1-6; D is unresolved. The CDR3 runs to 14 residues. The germline CDR1 and CDR2 sequences are DFQATT and SNEGSKA (reference sequence). Trimming pared 6 bases from V and 2 bases from J, leaving 11 bases between. Here the CDR3 reads CSAAVSPYNSPLHF. The CDR3 DNA is TGCAGTGCCGCAGTGAGCCCCTATAATTCACCCCTCCACTTT.

The genes are TRBV2 and TRBJ2-7; D is possibly TRBD1 (6 bases). The CDR3 is 15 residues long. V was shortened by 2 bases and J by 3 bases, with 14 bases between the two germline ends. Germline CDR1 and CDR2: SNHLY and FYNNEI. CDR3 in DNA: TGTGCCAGCAGTGAACAAGGACAGCCTTTCTACGAGCAGTACTTC. Its protein is CASSEQGQPFYEQYF. Using reference TRBV2 and TRBJ2-7 for the parts outside the CDR3, the full variable domain is EPEVTQTPSHQVTQMGQEVILRCVPISNHLYFYWYRQILGQKVEFLVSFYNNEISEKSEIFDDQFSVERPDGSNFTLKIRSTKLEDSAMYFCASSEQGQPFYEQYFGPGTRLTVT.

The genes are TRBV10-3 and TRBJ2-1, with D perhaps TRBD1 (5 bases). Trimming shortened V by 8 bases and J by 8 bases, and 19 bases separated the two germline ends. Germline V CDR1 and CDR2: ENHRY, SYGVKD. The CDR3 length is 14 residues. CDR3 residues: CAIVASLGADEQFF. The CDR3, as DNA: TGTGCCATCGTGGCCTCCCTAGGGGCCGATGAGCAGTTCTTC.

This chain links TRBV12-3 or TRBV12-4 with TRBJ2-4; the D call may be TRBD1 or TRBD2 (6 bases each). With the DNA end fitting TRBJ2-7 better, the J assignment may be wrong. This CDR3 spans 14 amino acids. CDR3 nucleotides: TGTGCCAGCAGGTCCGGGGGCACGGTGGACGAGCAGTACTTC. Translating it yields CASRSGGTVDEQYF.

The chain has TRBV20-1 and TRBJ2-3, with 7 positions matching TRBD1. With V trimmed by 0 bases and J by 11 bases, 8 bases remained unmatched. Germline assignment: CDR1 DFQATT and CDR2 SNEGSKA (reference sequence). This CDR3 spans 13 amino acids. CDR3 nucleotide sequence: TGCAGTGCTAGAGATGACAGGGTTTTGGAGCAGTATTTT. Translating gives CSARDDRVLEQYF.

A note on this clonotype: A much more abundant neighbour one base away suggests this may be a read error. The V call is TRBV5-1, the J call TRBJ2-7; the D gene could be TRBD1 or TRBD2 (5 bases each). The tail of the sequence fits TRBJ2-5 better, so the J call may be wrong. The CDR3 sequence is 14 residues long. The germline V gene has CDR1 SGHRS and CDR2 YFSETQ. For the CDR3, the DNA is TGCGCCAGCAGCTCGAGGGGATTCGGGGAGACCCAGTACTTC. Protein product: CASSSRGFGETQYF.

This CDR3 is CASSPGGLAGGPGHRYAYF. The CDR3 DNA follows: TGTGCCAGCAGTCCTGGCGGGCTAGCGGGAGGTCCAGGGCACAGATACGCGTATTTT. This chain uses TRBV28 with TRBJ2-3, with 11 bases identical to TRBD2. Losses at the gene ends were 5 bases for V and 14 bases for J; bases not matched to a gene: 27. CDR1 and CDR2 (germline): MDHEN, SYDVKM. The CDR3 totals 19 residues.

V and J are TRBV12-3 or TRBV12-4 and TRBJ2-3; TRBD2 aligns across 9 bases. The CDR3 has 16 amino acids. Trimming took 6 bases from V and 5 from J; bases not matched to a gene: 12. CDR3 sequence: CASSLGASGIGDTQYF. The CDR3, as DNA: TGTGCCAGCAGCCTAGGGGCTAGCGGGATCGGAGATACGCAGTATTTT.

The chain recombines TRBV12-5 with TRBJ2-1; 8 bases line up with TRBD2. The CDR3 is made up of 16 amino acids. Unmatched junction bases numbered 12, after V lost 5 bases and J lost 6 bases. Per the germline V gene, CDR1 is LGHNT and CDR2 is FRNRAP. This CDR3 is CASGPLGVAGTNEQFF. For the CDR3, the DNA is TGTGCTAGTGGTCCCCTCGGGGTAGCGGGGACCAATGAGCAGTTCTTC.

On this clonotype itself: One end of the junction varies from germline; a read error may be responsible. The rearrangement uses TRBV6-2 or TRBV6-3 and TRBJ2-1; D is unclear. Germline CDR1 MNHEY, CDR2 SVGEGT. The length of the CDR3 is 15 residues. The CDR3 DNA sequence: TGCGCCAGCAGTCTTCGGACGCTCCCCTACAATGAGCAGTTCTTC. It yields the protein CASSLRTLPYNEQFF.

A few counts support this clonotype. This chain joins TRBV5-4 and TRBJ2-3; a weak D match, TRBD2 (6 bases). CDR3 length: 15 residues. The V gene lost 0 bases and the J gene lost 2 bases, with 10 bases spanning the gap. Germline CDR1 and CDR2: SGHNT and YYREEE (reference sequence). The CDR3 protein is CASSLGAGITDTQYF. The CDR3 DNA follows: TGTGCCAGCAGCTTGGGGGCGGGAATCACAGATACGCAGTATTTT. Variable domain in full (rest from reference TRBV5-4 and TRBJ2-3): ETGVTQSPTHLIKTRGQQVTLRCSSQSGHNTVSWYQQALGQGPQFIFQYYREEENGRGNFPPRFSGLQFPNYSSELNVNALELDDSALYLCASSLGAGITDTQYFGPGTRLTVL.

This clonotype was seen more than once but under ten times. This chain uses TRBV5-1 with TRBJ1-1, with D possibly matching TRBD1 (5 bases). The CDR3 contains 14 residues. V was trimmed by 0 bases and J by 5 bases, leaving 11 bases between them. Germline V CDR1 and CDR2: SGHRS, YFSETQ. This chain's CDR3 is CASSLGTGGTEAFF. CDR3 nucleotides: TGCGCCAGCAGCTTGGGGACGGGGGGGACTGAAGCTTTCTTT.

This clonotype occurred a few times. The chain combines TRBV20-1 with TRBJ1-2, with 8 bases aligning to TRBD1. Per germline, CDR1 DFQATT and CDR2 SNEGSKA (reference sequence). This CDR3 comprises 15 residues. V gave up 4 bases and J gave up 4 bases; unmatched junction bases: 11. This CDR3 reads CSAKPNPGGGYGYTF. The DNA for the CDR3 is TGCAGTGCTAAACCCAACCCAGGGGGCGGCTATGGCTACACCTTC.

The rearrangement links TRBV21-1 to TRBJ2-1. TRBV21-1 is shown as a pseudogene. This CDR3 spans 15 amino acids. Written as DNA, the CDR3 is TGTGCCAGCAGAATCGACAGCAGCTCCTACAATGAGCAGTTCTTC. Its translation: CASRIDSSSYNEQFF.

This clonotype was found a few times. The V and J genes are TRBV18 and TRBJ1-5; unclear D gene. Germline V lookup: CDR1 KGHSH, CDR2 LQKENI. This CDR3 region has 15 residues. V lost 1 base, J lost 0 bases, and 7 bases lay in between. The CDR3 spells CASSPQHDSNQPQHF. CDR3 coding DNA: TGTGCCAGCTCACCACAACATGATAGCAATCAGCCCCAGCATTTT.

V is TRBV29-1 and J is TRBJ2-5; 8 positions agree with TRBD1. The V and J ends lost 7 bases and 4 bases, in that order; junction bases with no gene match: 5. The CDR3 runs 12 residues. Germline CDR1 SQVTM, CDR2 ANQGSEA. The CDR3 nucleotides are TGCAGCGGAACAGGGGGAGGAGAGACCCAGTACTTC. It codes for CSGTGGGETQYF.

The table lists this clonotype with many counts. This chain connects TRBV4-1 to TRBJ2-5; possible D gene TRBD1, 7 bases. V shed 1 base and J shed 2 bases, with 14 bases lying between them. The CDR3 is 16 amino acids. Germline values: CDR1 MGHRA, CDR2 YSYEKL. As DNA, the CDR3 is TGCGCCAGCAGCCAAGGGAGGGGGCTTGAACAAGAGACCCAGTACTTC. It specifies CASSQGRGLEQETQYF.

The chain carries TRBV2 and TRBJ1-2, with no clear D. The CDR3 totals 14 residues. The V end was cut by 0 bases, the J end by 4 bases, with 9 bases between. Per the germline V gene, CDR1 is SNHLY and CDR2 is FYNNEI. CDR3 protein: CASSEAGIGYGYTF. The CDR3 region has the DNA TGTGCCAGCAGTGAAGCGGGGATTGGCTATGGCTACACCTTC.

The J gene is TRBJ2-6, the V gene TRBV7-9; 7 bases fit TRBD1. The junction had 4 bases not matched to a gene; V was cut back by 5 bases and J by 3 bases. CDR3 length equals 15 residues. Looked up from germline, CDR1 is SEHNR and CDR2 is FQNEAQ (reference sequence). Here the CDR3 DNA reads TGTGCCAGCAGCGAAACAGGGGATGGGGCCAACGTCCTGACTTTC. Translated: CASSETGDGANVLTF.

V usage is TRBV2 and J usage is TRBJ1-5; TRBD1 might be the D (6 bases). This CDR3 has 14 residues. V dropped 6 bases and J dropped 7 bases, with 16 bases sitting between them. Germline V lookup: CDR1 SNHLY, CDR2 FYNNEI. The CDR3 protein is CASSVKGGEQPQHF. The DNA of the CDR3 is TGTGCCAGCAGCGTAAAGGGGGGTGAGCAGCCCCAGCATTTT.

This clonotype was seen only a few times. The rearrangement joins TRBV6-5 to TRBJ2-3; 9 bases align to TRBD2. The CDR3 sequence is 15 residues long. CDR1 MNHEY and CDR2 SVGAGI come from the germline V gene. Trimming removed 6 bases from V and 14 bases from J; junction bases left unmatched: 18. CDR3 residues: CASRAASSGTRYAYF. In DNA, the CDR3 is TGTGCCAGCAGGGCAGCGTCTAGCGGGACCAGATACGCGTATTTT.

The rearrangement links TRBV28 to TRBJ2-7; D may be TRBD1 (6 bases). The germline V and J ends were trimmed by 8 bases and 4 bases, with 15 bases remaining between them. The CDR3 runs 13 residues. The germline V gene encodes CDR1 MDHEN and CDR2 SYDVKM. The CDR3 region has the DNA TGTGCCAGCCAGGGGATAGGGTTTTACGAGCAGTACTTC. It encodes CASQGIGFYEQYF.

The chain is built from TRBV3-1 and TRBJ2-1; D ambiguous. CDR1 and CDR2 from the germline V gene are LGHDT and YNNKEL (reference sequence). The CDR3 runs 14 residues. Trimming took off 1 base at V and 5 bases at J, with 9 bases between the two ends. In DNA, the CDR3 is TGTGCCAGCAGCCAAGGGGCGGCGAACAATGAGCAGTTCTTC. Translation gives CASSQGAANNEQFF.

V and J are TRBV28 and TRBJ2-3, with 7 positions matching TRBD2. The CDR3 extends over 14 amino acids. Germline lookup yields CDR1 MDHEN and CDR2 SYDVKM. With V trimmed by 5 bases and J by 2 bases, 4 bases remained unmatched. CDR3 coding DNA: TGTGCCAGCAGTGGAGCGGGAATCACAGATACGCAGTATTTT. This gives the protein CASSGAGITDTQYF.

This clonotype is a singleton in its sample. The V gene is TRBV5-1, the J gene TRBJ2-7, with 10 bases fitting TRBD1. The CDR3 has 15 residues. J was trimmed by 2 bases and V by 3 bases; bases with no gene match: 5. Germline V lookup: CDR1 SGHRS, CDR2 YFSETQ. CDR3 sequence: CASSSQTGGPYEQYF. The CDR3 DNA reads as TGCGCCAGCAGCTCTCAGACAGGGGGCCCCTACGAGCAGTACTTC.